This T cell receptor beta chain was found in a study of blood T cell repertoires in COVID-19. Method: immunoSEQ multiplex PCR; TCRdb's copy keeps in-frame clones and lacks some. This sample has around 100,000 clones, with approximately 86% found just once. There are 14 residues in the CDR3. Germline V gives CDR1 SGHRS, CDR2 YFSETQ. The V segment lost 2 bases and the J segment 1 base; nucleotides outside the gene matches: 2. This TCR was sampled from a man aged 50-60 years with active or convalescent COVID-19. The genes are TRBV5-1 and TRBJ2-5; 7 nucleotides match TRBD2. Sample: peripheral blood. CDR3 sequence reads: CASSFPGGQETQYF. The CDR3, as DNA: TGCGCCAGCAGCTTCCCGGGGGGCCAAGAGACCCAGTACTTC.